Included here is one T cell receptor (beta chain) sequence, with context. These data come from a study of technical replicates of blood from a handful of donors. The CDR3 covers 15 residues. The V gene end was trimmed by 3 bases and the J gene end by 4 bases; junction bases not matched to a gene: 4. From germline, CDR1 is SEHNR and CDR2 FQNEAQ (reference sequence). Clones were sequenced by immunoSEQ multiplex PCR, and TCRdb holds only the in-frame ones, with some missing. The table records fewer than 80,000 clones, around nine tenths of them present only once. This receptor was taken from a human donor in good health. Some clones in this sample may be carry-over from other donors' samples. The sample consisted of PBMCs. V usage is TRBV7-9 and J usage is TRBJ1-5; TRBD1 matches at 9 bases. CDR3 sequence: CASSLGQGANQPQHF. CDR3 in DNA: TGTGCCAGCAGCTTGGGACAGGGCGCTAATCAGCCCCAGCATTTT.